This TCR beta chain was sequenced during a study of T cells and Merkel cell carcinoma outcomes. Some clones are missing from TCRdb's copy, which holds only in-frame ones; the method was immunoSEQ multiplex PCR. Seen here are approximately 15,000 clones, around 86% observed once, and the top ten hold more than 7.5%. CDR1 is SGHTA and CDR2 is FQGNSA in the germline V gene. The CDR3 consists of 14 residues. With V trimmed by 5 bases and J by 2 bases, 6 bases remained unmatched. This clone occurred a few times. The source material was tumor tissue from Merkel cell carcinoma. This TCR came from a human donor with Merkel cell carcinoma. The rearrangement uses TRBV7-2 and TRBJ2-7, with 7 positions matching TRBD2. The chain's CDR3 is CASSIGLGAYEQYF. Written as DNA, the CDR3 is TGTGCCAGCAGCATCGGACTAGGAGCCTACGAGCAGTACTTC.